The 25 T cell receptor beta chains below come from one sample, sequenced in a study of human T cells and chemical hapten exposure (dated by TCRdb to the early 2020s). Total RNA was extracted from unfractionated whole blood collected in Tempus Blood RNA tubes. Receptor libraries were prepared by 5' RACE. TCRdb records Illumina MiSeq as the sequencer. Using fastp trimming at Q25 and MiXCR clonotype assembly, TCRdb reanalyzed the public sequencing data and kept in-frame beta chains. Rows with a matching CDR3 protein are joined into one entry that keeps the most common DNA and genes. In all, the sample holds tens of thousands of distinct CDR3 sequences, and about 15% of those were seen once. The ten biggest clones cover under 7.5% of the sample. These receptors were collected from a female donor in good health.

This clonotype was seen at least ten times. The rearrangement links TRBV12-5 to TRBJ2-6; 8 bases map to TRBD1. After removal of 1 base from V and 1 base from J, the junction contained 3 bases not matched to a gene. Germline V gene data show CDR1 as LGHNT and CDR2 as FRNRAP. This CDR3 comprises 17 residues. DNA for the CDR3: TGTGCTAGTGGTTTGGGCCGGACAGGGTCTGGGGCCAACGTCCTGACTTTC. This translates into CASGLGRTGSGANVLTF. The full variable domain, rest sourced from reference TRBV12-5 and TRBJ2-6, is DARVTQTPRHKVTEMGQEVTMRCQPILGHNTVFWYRQTMMQGLELLAYFRNRAPLDDSGMPKDRFSAEMPDATLATLKIQPSEPRDSAVYFCASGLGRTGSGANVLTFGAGSRLTVL.

This chain joins TRBV20-1 and TRBJ1-6; possible D gene TRBD1, 5 bases. From germline, CDR1 is DFQATT and CDR2 SNEGSKA (reference sequence). This CDR3 has 17 residues. Trimming left V 0 bases short and J 1 base short, with 13 bases between. The CDR3 nucleotides are TGCAGTGCTAGAGATGACACGAGGGGATCCTATAATTCACCCCTCCACTTT. It encodes CSARDDTRGSYNSPLHF.

This clonotype has a handful of counts. The genes are TRBV5-4 and TRBJ1-2; D not certain. The V gene's germline CDR1 is SGHNT and CDR2 YYREEE (reference sequence). This CDR3 contains 15 residues. V was shortened by 1 base and J by 7 bases, with 17 bases between the two germline ends. The CDR3 loop reads CASSLYTASAGGYTF. The CDR3 region has the DNA TGTGCCAGCAGCTTGTATACAGCCTCCGCGGGTGGCTACACCTTC.

The chain couples TRBV19 to TRBJ2-1; the D is unclear. The ends were cut back, 6 bases at V and 7 bases at J, with 22 bases in the middle. The germline CDR1 and CDR2 sequences are LNHDA and SQIVND (reference sequence). The CDR3 is 16 amino acids. The CDR3 protein is CASSLFPRAGSNEQFF. The CDR3 nucleotides are TGTGCCAGTAGCCTTTTTCCCCGGGCAGGTAGTAATGAGCAGTTCTTC.

About this clonotype: Its ends do not fully match the called genes, so a read error is possible. The J gene is TRBJ1-2, the V gene TRBV20-1, with D unclear. Germline lookup yields CDR1 DFQATT and CDR2 SNEGSKA (reference sequence). The CDR3 has 15 amino acids. The CDR3 DNA is TGCAGTGCTAGAGAAAGGCCCTACCTGCTATATGGCTACGCCTTC. As protein: CSARERPYLLYGYAF.

V gene TRBV4-2 combines with J gene TRBJ1-2, with 7 bases lining up with TRBD1. There are 16 residues in the CDR3. Trimming took 0 bases from V and 7 from J; bases not matched to a gene: 11. Per the germline V gene, CDR1 is LGHNA and CDR2 is YNFKEQ. CDR3 nucleotides: TGTGCCAGCAGCCAAGAACGAGGGGGCCTCTCGAGTGGCTACACCTTC. As protein: CASSQERGGLSSGYTF.

The chain joins TRBV20-1 to TRBJ1-1; possible D gene TRBD1, 5 bases. CDR1 and CDR2 from the germline V gene are DFQATT and SNEGSKA (reference sequence). The CDR3 is 12 amino acids. V was shortened by 1 base and J by 8 bases, with 11 bases between the two germline ends. The CDR3, as DNA: TGCAGTGCTAGAGGGGATCAGGGCGAAGCTTTCTTT. This codes for CSARGDQGEAFF.

This clonotype was recorded a few times. The rearrangement uses TRBV10-3 and TRBJ2-7, with D maybe TRBD2 (5 bases). Between the trimmed V and J ends, which lost 4 bases and 1 base, there was a span of 11 bases. This CDR3 region has 14 residues. Looked up from germline, CDR1 is ENHRY and CDR2 is SYGVKD. CDR3 DNA: TGTGCCATCAGTGGGGCCAGGAGGTCCTACGAGCAGTACTTC. Protein product: CAISGARRSYEQYF.

This clonotype was counted a few times. The chain couples TRBV5-6 to TRBJ2-2; 7 positions agree with TRBD1. Per germline, CDR1 SGHDT and CDR2 YYEEEE. This CDR3 is 18 amino acids long. Trimming at V came to 4 bases and at J to 7 bases, leaving 19 bases not matched to a gene. The CDR3 DNA reads as TGTGCCAGCAGCCGTTTCCTGTCCGGGACAGTTGGCATCGGGGAGCTGTTTTTT. Encoded protein: CASSRFLSGTVGIGELFF.

This clonotype was observed many times. The chain uses TRBV9 and TRBJ2-5; no clear D. Trimming pared 0 bases from V and 3 bases from J, leaving 6 bases between. The CDR3 is 13 amino acids. Germline V gives CDR1 SGDLS, CDR2 YYNGEE. In DNA form, the CDR3 reads TGTGCCAGCAGCGTAGCTCCGGAAGAGACCCAGTACTTC. Protein sequence: CASSVAPEETQYF.

This sequence joins TRBV6-5 and TRBJ1-6; TRBD1 might be the D (6 bases). V dropped 2 bases and J dropped 5 bases, with 13 bases sitting between them. In germline, CDR1 is MNHEY, CDR2 SVGAGI. CDR3 length equals 16 residues. The CDR3 spells CASSYRGRGDNSPLHF. CDR3 DNA sequence: TGTGCCAGCAGTTACCGGGGCAGGGGTGATAATTCACCCCTCCACTTT.

This clonotype was seen only a few times. The gene calls are TRBV12-3 or TRBV12-4 and TRBJ2-3; unclear D gene. V was pared by 7 bases and J by 0 bases, with 11 bases between. This CDR3 is 14 amino acids long. For the CDR3, the DNA is TGTGCCAGCACTACCTCTTCTAGCACAGATACGCAGTATTTT. This encodes CASTTSSSTDTQYF.

This clonotype was seen more than once but under ten times. The V call is TRBV7-9, the J call TRBJ1-1; no reliable D call. This CDR3 is built from 12 residues. The V end was cut by 4 bases, the J end by 11 bases, with 14 bases between. Per germline, CDR1 SEHNR and CDR2 FQNEAQ (reference sequence). The CDR3 coding sequence is TGTGCCAGCAGCTCCGACAACCATGGTGCTTTCTTT. Translating it yields CASSSDNHGAFF.

This clonotype occurred a few times. This chain uses TRBV25-1 with TRBJ2-7; 10 bases are shared with TRBD2. This CDR3 has 15 residues. With V trimmed by 8 bases and J by 1 base, 8 bases remained unmatched. Per germline, CDR1 MGHDK and CDR2 SYGVNS. Here the CDR3 reads CASAWTSGGSYEQYF. The CDR3 DNA follows: TGTGCCAGCGCTTGGACTAGCGGCGGATCCTACGAGCAGTACTTC.

This clonotype came up a few times. The chain recombines TRBV7-2 with TRBJ2-2, with D hard to call. This CDR3 spans 14 amino acids. V lost 2 bases, J lost 7 bases, and 11 bases lay in between. Germline values: CDR1 SGHTA, CDR2 FQGNSA. The chain's CDR3 is CASSLMSRRGELFF. DNA of the CDR3: TGTGCCAGCAGCTTAATGTCCCGGCGCGGGGAGCTGTTTTTT.

The V and J genes are TRBV4-1 and TRBJ2-1; TRBD1 matches at 7 bases. This CDR3 spans 14 amino acids. Per the germline V gene, CDR1 is MGHRA and CDR2 is YSYEKL. The ends lost 10 bases at V and 6 bases at J; junction bases unmatched: 12. CDR3 loop: CATQRQGFFNEQFF. CDR3 DNA: TGCGCCACACAACGACAGGGTTTTTTCAATGAGCAGTTCTTC.

The J gene is TRBJ1-1, the V gene TRBV5-1, with D unresolved. The CDR3 is made up of 13 amino acids. Trimming left V 0 bases short and J 2 bases short, with 5 bases between. The germline V gene has CDR1 SGHRS and CDR2 YFSETQ. The CDR3 is CASSLEYNTEAFF. DNA for the CDR3: TGCGCCAGCAGCTTGGAGTATAACACTGAAGCTTTCTTT.

V gene TRBV13 combines with J gene TRBJ2-5; D unclear. CDR3 size: 13 residues. Germline V gives CDR1 PRHDT, CDR2 FYEKMQ (reference sequence). The V end was cut by 4 bases, the J end by 1 base, with 7 bases between. CDR3 sequence (DNA): TGTGCCAGCAGCTCGTACAGCCAAGAGACCCAGTACTTC. It translates to CASSSYSQETQYF.

This clonotype was observed many times. The chain is built from TRBV12-3 or TRBV12-4 and TRBJ1-5; 7 nucleotides agree with TRBD1. The CDR3 runs 14 residues. The ends lost 1 base at V and 7 bases at J; junction bases unmatched: 4. CDR3 nucleotides: TGTGCCAGCAGTTTAGGACAGGGAACCCAGCCCCAGCATTTT. Translated: CASSLGQGTQPQHF.

This clonotype was counted ten times or more. This chain joins TRBV12-3 or TRBV12-4 and TRBJ1-2, with D unclear. There are 11 residues in the CDR3. V lost 9 bases and J 5 bases, leaving 10 bases between the germline ends. The CDR3 region is CASRPLYGYTF. In DNA, the CDR3 is TGTGCCAGTCGGCCGCTTTATGGCTACACCTTC.

The chain links TRBV6-2 or TRBV6-3 to TRBJ1-1; 9 bases line up with TRBD1. Germline V gene sequence: CDR1 MNHEY, CDR2 SVGEGT. The CDR3 runs to 15 residues. The ends lost 4 bases at V and 5 bases at J; junction bases unmatched: 8. CDR3 nucleotides: TGTGCCAGCAGTTCACATACTGACAGGGGGACTGAAGCTTTCTTT. Protein: CASSSHTDRGTEAFF.

The rearrangement uses TRBV5-1 and TRBJ2-3, with D perhaps TRBD2 (6 bases). V was shortened by 3 bases and J by 4 bases, with 18 bases between the two germline ends. The CDR3 covers 16 residues. Germline values: CDR1 SGHRS, CDR2 YFSETQ. CDR3 sequence: CASSSGGPVLADTQYF. The CDR3 DNA follows: TGCGCCAGCAGCTCCGGAGGGCCCGTTTTGGCAGATACGCAGTATTTT.

The chain recombines TRBV11-2 with TRBJ2-1, with TRBD2 matching 9 bases. The CDR3 length is 16 residues. Germline values: CDR1 SGHAT, CDR2 FQNNGV. Trimming at V came to 3 bases and at J to 4 bases, leaving 7 bases not matched to a gene. For the CDR3, the DNA is TGTGCCAGCAGCTTCCTTTCTAGCGGGGCATACAATGAGCAGTTCTTC. This sequence encodes CASSFLSSGAYNEQFF.

This chain uses TRBV6-1 with TRBJ2-7; 10 bases agree with TRBD1. Trimming cost V 9 bases and J 4 bases; bases outside gene matches: 6. The CDR3 contains 13 residues. Germline CDR1 reads MNHNS; CDR2 reads SASEGT. The CDR3 protein is CASSKDRGYEQYF. Here the CDR3 DNA reads TGTGCCAGTTCGAAGGACAGGGGGTACGAGCAGTACTTC.

In this sample, this clonotype turned up a few times. The V gene is TRBV5-5, the J gene TRBJ2-3; D may be TRBD1 or TRBD2 (5 bases each). The CDR3 runs to 15 residues. Trimming took off 4 bases at V and 2 bases at J, with 14 bases between the two ends. Germline CDR1 and CDR2: SGHKS and YYEKEE (reference sequence). CDR3 coding DNA: TGTGCCAGCAGCCCACCAGGGACGGACACAGATACGCAGTATTTT. This translates into CASSPPGTDTDTQYF.